A selection of T cell receptor beta chains follows, all from one sample in a study of shared clonotypes between healthy human individuals. Measured with immunoSEQ multiplex PCR; TCRdb has only the in-frame clones, and not every one. The sample lists about 380,000 clones, 96% occurring once. Sequencing was done on a sample of memory CD8+ T cells sorted from blood. Every receptor here comes from a man aged 30 to 39 in good health. Each CDR3 is given with its conserved first and last residue. Fields, in order: V gene, clone size, J gene, CDR3 protein. The size field is filled for only some rows; it gives once, few, many or a size class.

>TRBV27|-|TRBJ2-7
CASSLRGEVYEQYF
>TRBV30|few|TRBJ2-1
CAWRQTTEQFF
>TRBV28|-|TRBJ2-2
CASSPRDRGLTGELFF
>TRBV19|-|TRBJ2-7
CASRGLAGRGFAEQYF
>TRBV27|-|TRBJ1-5
CASSLGQRQPQHF
>TRBV5-4|-|TRBJ2-1
CASSLAREYNEQFF
>TRBV6-5|-|TRBJ2-7
CASSYTRLSEQYF
>TRBV7-2|-|TRBJ2-5
CASSLRTGASQETQYF
>TRBV28|-|TRBJ1-1
CASRHDEGTEAFF
>TRBV6-5|-|TRBJ2-7
CASSYGGVGEQYF
>TRBV2|-|TRBJ1-6
CASKERHNSPLHF
>TRBV2|-|TRBJ1-5
CASSPTSNQPQHF
>TRBV28|-|TRBJ1-1
CASTYGSYTEAFF
>TRBV2|-|TRBJ1-2
CASSDWIMGEGYTF
>TRBV4-2|-|TRBJ2-3
CASSQDIGGRTDTQYF
>TRBV4-2|-|-
CASSQGRASYEQYF
>TRBV6-5|-|TRBJ2-1
CASGTHEQFF
>TRBV6-5|-|TRBJ1-5
CASSYSAGNQPQHF
>TRBV7-8|-|TRBJ2-7
CASTWGSDPYEQYF
>TRBV5-8|-|TRBJ2-5
CASSPRETQYF
>TRBV5-4|-|TRBJ2-7
CASSWSGGNHEQYF
>TRBV4-1|-|TRBJ2-2
CASSWGQNTGELFF
>TRBV18|-|TRBJ2-3
CASSPEDTDTQYF
>TRBV30|-|TRBJ1-6
CAWRAQGRYSPLHF
>TRBV28|once|TRBJ2-7
CATADRGSSYEQYF
>TRBV28|-|TRBJ2-7
CASRTTREQYF
>TRBV6-5|-|TRBJ2-7
CASSLQGSSEQYF
>TRBV14|-|TRBJ2-1
CASSQDLGSYNEQFF
>TRBV5-1|-|TRBJ1-1
CASSPGPGTEAFF
>TRBV5-1|-|TRBJ2-7
CASSRPRSYEQYF
>TRBV4-2|-|TRBJ2-1
CASSSRFIRLAGDEQFF
>TRBV28|-|TRBJ2-1
CASSRWGEQFF
>TRBV7-9|-|TRBJ2-2
CASSLNYGRNTGELFF
>TRBV7-6|-|TRBJ2-3
CASSLDGSGTDTQYF
>TRBV27|-|TRBJ2-3
CASSLTVGLAGGTDTQYF
>TRBV25-1|-|TRBJ2-5
CASSVWDGAQYF
>TRBV10-3|-|TRBJ2-3
CAISETGADTQYF
>TRBV28|-|TRBJ2-1
CAIRGGGDYNEQFF
>TRBV7-9|once|TRBJ2-5
CASSLAGGEETQYF
>TRBV28|few|TRBJ1-2
CASSLGQGDHGYTF
>TRBV4-2|-|TRBJ2-3
CASSQSGTDTQYF
>TRBV28|-|TRBJ2-7
CASSIKVLGGNEQYF
>TRBV11-2|-|TRBJ1-1
CASSFYRGQGADTEAFF
>TRBV25-1|-|TRBJ2-1
CASSVTGGNEQFF
>TRBV20-1|-|TRBJ2-7
CSARAVHEQYF
>TRBV6-5|-|TRBJ2-7
CASRTASGRSYEQYF
>TRBV6-5|once|TRBJ2-7
CASSYSVSINEQYF
>TRBV11-2|-|TRBJ1-2
CASSLVQGNYGYTF
>TRBV7-6|-|TRBJ2-2
CASSLHGVDSGELFF
>TRBV4-1|-|TRBJ2-1
CASSPSRVFGEQFF
>TRBV7-2|once|TRBJ2-7
CASSLEAGGYEQYF
>TRBV9|-|TRBJ2-3
CASSVVGGRADTQYF